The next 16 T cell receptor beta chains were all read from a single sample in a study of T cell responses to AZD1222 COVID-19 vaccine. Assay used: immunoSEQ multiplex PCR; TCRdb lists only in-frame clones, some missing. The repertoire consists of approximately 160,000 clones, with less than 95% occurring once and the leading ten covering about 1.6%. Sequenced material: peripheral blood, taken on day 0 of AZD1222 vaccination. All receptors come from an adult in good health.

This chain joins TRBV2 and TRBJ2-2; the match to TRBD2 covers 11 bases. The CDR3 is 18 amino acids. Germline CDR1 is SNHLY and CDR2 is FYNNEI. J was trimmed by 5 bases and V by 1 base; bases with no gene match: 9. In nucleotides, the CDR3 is TGTGCCAGCAGTGAAGGGGCTAGCGGGGGGTCACTAACCGGGGAGCTGTTTTTT. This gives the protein CASSEGASGGSLTGELFF.

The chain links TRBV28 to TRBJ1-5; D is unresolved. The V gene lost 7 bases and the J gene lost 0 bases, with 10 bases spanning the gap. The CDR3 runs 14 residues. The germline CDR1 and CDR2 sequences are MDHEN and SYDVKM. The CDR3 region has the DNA TGTGCCAGCATCTCGCAGTATAGCAATCAGCCCCAGCATTTT. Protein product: CASISQYSNQPQHF.

Here the CDR3 reads CASSPQGAAIGGELFF. The CDR3 DNA sequence: TGTGCCAGCAGTCCGCAGGGGGCCGCCATAGGCGGGGAGCTGTTTTTT. The chain recombines TRBV7-3 with TRBJ2-2; 8 bases align to TRBD1. Trimming removed 6 bases from V and 7 bases from J; junction bases left unmatched: 13. The CDR3 loop spans 16 amino acids. CDR1 and CDR2 from the germline V gene are SGHTA and FQGTGA.

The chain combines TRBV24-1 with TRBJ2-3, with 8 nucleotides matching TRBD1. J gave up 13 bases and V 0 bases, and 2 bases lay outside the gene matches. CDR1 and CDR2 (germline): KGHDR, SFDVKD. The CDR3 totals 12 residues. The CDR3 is CATSDLVQGEYF. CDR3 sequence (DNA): TGTGCCACCAGTGATTTGGTACAGGGGGAGTATTTT.

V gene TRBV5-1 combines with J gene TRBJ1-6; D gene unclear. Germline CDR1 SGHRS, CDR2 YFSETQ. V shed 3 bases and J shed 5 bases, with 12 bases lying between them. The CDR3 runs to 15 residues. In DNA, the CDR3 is TGCGCCAGCAGCTCCGGGTTTCTTGATAATTCACCCCTCCACTTT. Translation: CASSSGFLDNSPLHF.

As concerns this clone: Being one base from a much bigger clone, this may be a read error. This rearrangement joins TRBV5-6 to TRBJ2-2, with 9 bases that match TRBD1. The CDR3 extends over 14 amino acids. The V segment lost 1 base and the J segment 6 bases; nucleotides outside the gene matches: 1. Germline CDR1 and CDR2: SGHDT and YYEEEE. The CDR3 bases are TGTGCCAGCAGCTTGAGACAGGGGGCCGGGGAGCTGTTTTTT. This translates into CASSLRQGAGELFF. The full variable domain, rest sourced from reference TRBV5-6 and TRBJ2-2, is DAGVTQSPTHLIKTRGQQVTLRCSPKSGHDTVSWYQQALGQGPQFIFQYYEEEERQRGNFPDRFSGHQFPNYSSELNVNALLLGDSALYLCASSLRQGAGELFFGEGSRLTVL.

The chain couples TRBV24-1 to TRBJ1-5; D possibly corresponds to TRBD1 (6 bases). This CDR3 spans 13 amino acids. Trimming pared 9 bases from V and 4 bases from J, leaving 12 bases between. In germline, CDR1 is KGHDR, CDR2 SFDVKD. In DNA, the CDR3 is TGTGCCACCCGGCGGGACACTAATCAGCCCCAGCATTTT. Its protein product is CATRRDTNQPQHF.

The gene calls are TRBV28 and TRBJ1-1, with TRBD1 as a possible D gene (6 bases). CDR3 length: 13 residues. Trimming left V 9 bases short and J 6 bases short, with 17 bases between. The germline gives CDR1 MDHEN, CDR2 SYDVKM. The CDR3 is CASRQAKGSEAFF. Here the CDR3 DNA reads TGTGCCAGTAGACAGGCCAAAGGATCTGAAGCTTTCTTT.

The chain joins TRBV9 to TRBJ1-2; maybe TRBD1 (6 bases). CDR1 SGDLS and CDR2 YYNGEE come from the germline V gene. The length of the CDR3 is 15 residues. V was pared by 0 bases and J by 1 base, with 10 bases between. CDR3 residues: CASSVAGVGNYGYTF. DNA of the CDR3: TGTGCCAGCAGCGTAGCAGGGGTTGGTAACTATGGCTACACCTTC.

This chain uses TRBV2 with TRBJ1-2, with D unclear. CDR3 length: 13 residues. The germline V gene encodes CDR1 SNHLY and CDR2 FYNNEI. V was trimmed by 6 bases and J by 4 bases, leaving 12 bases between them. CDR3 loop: CASSGNIGYGYTF. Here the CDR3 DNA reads TGTGCCAGCAGCGGCAACATTGGCTATGGCTACACCTTC.

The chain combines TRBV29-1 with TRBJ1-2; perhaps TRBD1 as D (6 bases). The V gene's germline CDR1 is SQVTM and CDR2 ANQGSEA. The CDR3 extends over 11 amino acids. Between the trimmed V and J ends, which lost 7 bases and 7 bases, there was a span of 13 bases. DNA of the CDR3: TGCAGCGCACAGGGAGGAGGTGGCTACACCTTC. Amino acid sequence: CSAQGGGGYTF.

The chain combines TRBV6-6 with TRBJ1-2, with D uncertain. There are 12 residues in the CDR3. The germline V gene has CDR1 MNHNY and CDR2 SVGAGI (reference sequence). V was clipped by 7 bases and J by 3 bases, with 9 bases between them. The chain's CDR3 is CASMNGDYGYTF. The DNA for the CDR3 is TGTGCCAGCATGAACGGAGACTATGGCTACACCTTC.

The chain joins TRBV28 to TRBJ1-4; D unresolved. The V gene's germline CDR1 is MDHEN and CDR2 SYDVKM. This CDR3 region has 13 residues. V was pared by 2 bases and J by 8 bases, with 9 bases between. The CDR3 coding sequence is TGTGCCAGCAGTTTAGACCGTTGGGAAAAACTGTTTTTT. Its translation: CASSLDRWEKLFF.

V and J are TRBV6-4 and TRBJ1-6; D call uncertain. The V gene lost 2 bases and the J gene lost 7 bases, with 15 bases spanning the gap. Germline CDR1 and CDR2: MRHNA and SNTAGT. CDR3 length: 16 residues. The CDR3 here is CASSDRWKWPNSPLHF. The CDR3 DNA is TGTGCCAGCAGTGACAGGTGGAAATGGCCAAATTCACCCCTCCACTTT.

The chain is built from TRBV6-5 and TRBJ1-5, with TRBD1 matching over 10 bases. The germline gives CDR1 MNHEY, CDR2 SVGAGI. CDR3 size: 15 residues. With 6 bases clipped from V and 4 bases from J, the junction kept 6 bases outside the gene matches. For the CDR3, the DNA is TGTGCCAGCAGCGCGATGGGACAGGGGAATCAGCCCCAGCATTTT. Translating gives CASSAMGQGNQPQHF.

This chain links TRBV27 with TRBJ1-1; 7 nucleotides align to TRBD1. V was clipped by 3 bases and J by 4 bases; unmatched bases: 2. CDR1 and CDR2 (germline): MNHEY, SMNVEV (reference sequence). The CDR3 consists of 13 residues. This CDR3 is CASSFNRGTEAFF. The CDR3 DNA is TGTGCCAGCAGTTTCAACAGGGGCACTGAAGCTTTCTTT.